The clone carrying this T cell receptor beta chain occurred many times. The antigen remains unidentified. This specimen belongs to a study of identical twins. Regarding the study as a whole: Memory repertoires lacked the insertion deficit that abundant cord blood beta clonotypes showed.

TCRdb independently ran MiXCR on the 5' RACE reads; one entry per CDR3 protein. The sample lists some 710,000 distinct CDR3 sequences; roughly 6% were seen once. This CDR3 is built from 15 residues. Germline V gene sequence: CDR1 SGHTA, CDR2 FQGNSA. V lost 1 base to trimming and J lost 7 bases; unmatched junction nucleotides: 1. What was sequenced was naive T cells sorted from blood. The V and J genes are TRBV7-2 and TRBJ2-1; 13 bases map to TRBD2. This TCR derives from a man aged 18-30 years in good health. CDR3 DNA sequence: TGTGCCAGCAGCTTAGGGGGACTAGCGGGAAATGAGCAGTTCTTC. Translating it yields CASSLGGLAGNEQFF.